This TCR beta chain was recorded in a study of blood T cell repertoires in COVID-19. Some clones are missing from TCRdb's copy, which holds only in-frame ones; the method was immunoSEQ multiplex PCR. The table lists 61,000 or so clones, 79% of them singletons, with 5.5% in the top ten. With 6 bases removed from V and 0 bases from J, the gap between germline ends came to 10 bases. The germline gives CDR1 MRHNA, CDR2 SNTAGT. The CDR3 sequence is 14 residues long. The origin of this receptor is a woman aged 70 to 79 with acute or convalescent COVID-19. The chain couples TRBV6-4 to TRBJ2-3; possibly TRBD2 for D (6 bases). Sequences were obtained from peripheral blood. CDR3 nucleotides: TGTGCCAGCAGAGCGGGCGCTAGCACAGATACGCAGTATTTT. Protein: CASRAGASTDTQYF.